This T cell receptor (beta chain) was profiled in a study of blood T cell repertoires in COVID-19. Background on the study: T cells, B-cell-depleted T cells, or PBMCs supplied cDNA or gDNA.

Recruitment covered about 26 US areas and drew participants whose ages spanned roughly 18 to 100 years. Participants' reported clinical history set cohort assignment. Resolution of symptoms, clearance, or two negative PCRs was present in recovered Cohort 3 donors. Sequencing used immunoSEQ multiplex PCR; TCRdb keeps in-frame clones, though not all of them. The sample yields roughly 500,000 clones, roughly nine tenths seen once. V shed 5 bases and J shed 8 bases, with 12 bases lying between them. Germline CDR1 SEHNR, CDR2 FQNEAQ (reference sequence). This CDR3 spans 12 amino acids. This clone has more than one count but fewer than ten.

The clonotype originates from a woman aged 60 to 75 who had recovered from COVID-19. The chain uses TRBV7-9 and TRBJ1-2, with a possible D match to TRBD1 (6 bases). Sequenced material: PBMCs or T cells enriched from blood (not recorded which). The CDR3, as DNA: TGTGCCAGCAGCCACAGGGTGGAGGGCTACACCTTC. Translating gives CASSHRVEGYTF.